Sequencing of this T cell receptor (beta chain) was carried out in a study of OX40 agonist ivuxolimab in advanced cancers. General notes on the study: The costimulatory receptor OX40 (CD134) was targeted by ivuxolimab, a fully human IgG2 agonistic monoclonal antibody. Intravenous ivuxolimab was administered to patients every 2 weeks at six dose levels: 0.01, 0.1, 0.3, 1.5, 3 and 10 mg/kg. Among the 50 to 55 dose-escalation patients, about 19 had hepatocellular carcinoma, 15 or so melanoma, 9 renal cell carcinoma and 9 head and neck cancer. A male proportion of around 83% and a mean age of 60 years, ranging from about 23 to 90, were recorded for the dose-escalation cohort. Prior anti-PD-1, anti-PD-L1 or anti-CTLA-4 therapy was permitted, and about 40% of dose-escalation patients had received checkpoint inhibitors. Partial responses occurred in three dose-escalation patients: two with cutaneous melanoma and one with hepatocellular carcinoma. Peripheral TCRbeta sequencing was intended to test whether TCR sequence diversity was altered and clonal T-cell expansion was caused by ivuxolimab. The paper covers the monotherapy dose-escalation part of the phase I ivuxolimab trial, which included N = 52 patients. Broad study findings and their caveats: Clonal expansion of both CD4+ and CD8+ blood T cells was observed from baseline to week 6 at doses 0.1 to 3.0 mg/kg. The antigen specificity of the peripheral T cells that underwent clonal expansion was not determined. In the 0.1-3.0 mg/kg groups, partial responders had among the lowest normalized peripheral clonal expansion, particularly in CD8+ T cells. After ivuxolimab, more expanded clones were found on average in CD8+ T cells than in CD4+ T cells. Low levels of normalized T-cell clonal expansion were also seen in some patients who did not respond.

For sequencing of the TCRbeta CDR3 region, genomic DNA was extracted from the sorted cells. The immunoSEQ Assay was used for sequencing of TCRbeta CDR3 regions. The table was pulled from immuneACCESS by TCRdb, which kept in-frame rearrangements only. Such tables lose some clones; where checked, under half of the loss comes from unresolved V genes, and the rest has no known cause. This sample gives some 70,000 clones in total; 91% of them show up just once. The top ten clonotypes cover 0.31% of the sample. Per the germline V gene, SGHRS is the CDR1 and YFSETQ is the CDR2. V is cut by 4 bases and J by 5 bases, and the space between the germline ends is 21 bases. The CDR3 numbers 17 residues from cysteine through phenylalanine. Left in the record is the CDR3 DNA by itself, 51 bases read in frame from the first base. The trial excluded patients who had a history of autoimmune disease or who were on systemic immunosuppression. Peripheral blood for TCR sequencing was collected from all dose cohorts at baseline, on cycle 4 day 1, and on cycle 7 day 1. The samples were drawn from a first-in-human, open-label, multicenter phase I dose-escalation trial of ivuxolimab. The trial enrolled adults with locally advanced or metastatic head and neck squamous cell, hepatocellular, melanoma or renal cell carcinoma. Before TCR sequencing, CD4+ T cells and CD8+ T cells were sorted from peripheral blood as separate populations.

In the case of this clone: Its antigen specificity is not known. Nothing much larger sits one base from this clone, and base qualities are not available.

Recombination linked TRBV5-1 to TRBJ1-4; the D gene is perhaps TRBD1, from 5 matching bases. The material was CD4+ or CD8+ T cells sorted from blood, obtained in a trial of the OX40 agonist ivuxolimab. The receptor's source is an adult with an advanced solid tumor such as melanoma, head and neck, liver or kidney cancer. In nucleotide form, the sequence is TGCGCCAGCAGCGAGGGACCGGCCCGCACTTTCAATGAAAAACTGTTTTTT. It specifies CASSEGPARTFNEKLFF.